The present TCR beta chain was sequenced within a study of blood T cell repertoires in COVID-19. This CDR3 is 15 amino acids long. V lost 3 bases to trimming and J lost 4 bases, with 12 bases between them. Germline V gene lookup returns CDR1 MNHEY and CDR2 SMNVEV (reference sequence). In the original workflow: Amplification with reference gene primers provided the estimates of nucleated cell counts. Libraries were prepared by immunoSEQ multiplex PCR; TCRdb keeps only in-frame clonotypes and omits some of them. V, J and clone size were drawn from that table, and D and trimming were deduced from the DNA. Of some 300,000 clones in the sample, roughly 90% were seen once. Seattle cases were enrolled at active infection and followed longitudinally.

The rearrangement joins TRBV27 to TRBJ1-4; possible D gene TRBD1, 5 bases. The clonotype comes from a middle-aged woman with COVID-19, enrolled during active disease. The sample taken for sequencing was peripheral blood. The CDR3 DNA reads TGTGCCAGCAGTTTTGGGGGGGGGTTTAATGAAAAACTGTTTTTT. This translates into CASSFGGGFNEKLFF.